This passage covers 32 T cell receptor beta chains from one sample sequenced in a study of blood T cells in healthy people across ages. Then a second PCR, running roughly 7 to 11 cycles, was carried out with a sample-barcoded 5' primer and a J-beta primer mix. TCRdb called the 5' RACE reads again in MiXCR, with one record for every CDR3 protein. The sample has about 680,000 distinct CDR3 sequences; around 48% are singletons. The sequenced sample consisted of blood. All receptors derive from a woman aged 60-70 years in good health.

The rearrangement links TRBV7-2 to TRBJ2-5; 10 bases agree with TRBD2. The germline CDR1 and CDR2 sequences are SGHTA and FQGNSA. The junction had 5 bases not matched to a gene; V was cut back by 5 bases and J by 2 bases. This CDR3 comprises 15 residues. The CDR3 DNA reads TGTGCCAGCAGCAAATGGACTAGCGGTCAAGAGACCCAGTACTTC. Translation gives CASSKWTSGQETQYF. The full variable domain, in which reference TRBV7-2 and TRBJ2-5 provide the parts outside the CDR3, is GAGVSQSPSNKVTEKGKDVELRCDPISGHTALYWYRQSLGQGLEFLIYFQGNSAPDKSGLPSDRFSAERTGGSVSTLTIQRTQQEDSAVYLCASSKWTSGQETQYFGPGTRLLVL.

The chain joins TRBV30 to TRBJ1-2; D uncertain. This CDR3 spans 14 amino acids. Trimming cost V 0 bases and J 5 bases, with 13 bases left between them. Germline CDR1 and CDR2: GTSNPN and SVGIG (reference sequence). The CDR3 sequence: CAWSVFGTEYGYTF. The DNA of the CDR3 is TGTGCCTGGAGTGTATTTGGCACTGAGTATGGCTACACCTTC.

This rearrangement joins TRBV9 to TRBJ2-7; 11 nucleotides align to TRBD2. Germline CDR1 and CDR2: SGDLS and YYNGEE. V was clipped by 3 bases and J by 1 base; unmatched bases: 12. CDR3 length equals 18 residues. The DNA for the CDR3 is TGTGCCAGCAGCGGAGGGCCTACTAGCGGGAGTTTGTCCTACGAGCAGTACTTC. Protein sequence: CASSGGPTSGSLSYEQYF.

This rearrangement joins TRBV27 to TRBJ1-2; TRBD1 matches 8 bases. CDR3 length: 13 residues. The trim removed 4 bases at V and 6 bases at J, leaving 4 bases unmatched. CDR1 and CDR2 (germline): MNHEY, SMNVEV (reference sequence). This chain's CDR3 is CASSWSGGDGYTF. The CDR3 DNA is TGTGCCAGCAGTTGGTCAGGGGGCGATGGCTACACCTTC.

As concerns this clonotype: This may come from a read error, since a much larger clone is one base off. V gene TRBV7-4 combines with J gene TRBJ2-1; D remains ambiguous. The end of the DNA fits TRBJ2-7 better, so the J call may be wrong. Germline lookup yields CDR1 SGHVT and CDR2 SQSDAQ. The CDR3 totals 15 residues. CDR3 residues: CASSLDSSSYNEQYF. CDR3 nucleotides: TGTGCCAGCAGCTTAGACAGTTCATCCTACAATGAGCAGTACTTC.

The chain joins TRBV4-2 to TRBJ2-1, with D hard to call. The DNA end is a closer match to TRBJ2-7, so the J assignment may be wrong. The CDR3 has 14 residues. The V gene's germline CDR1 is LGHNA and CDR2 YNFKEQ. The CDR3 sequence: CASSQPGSYNEQYF. The CDR3 DNA reads TGTGCCAGCAGCCAACCTGGCTCCTACAATGAGCAGTACTTC.

The V and J genes are TRBV6-6 and TRBJ1-1; D gene ambiguous. Between the trimmed V and J ends, which lost 8 bases and 1 base, there was a span of 11 bases. The germline V gene has CDR1 MNHNY and CDR2 SVGAGI (reference sequence). The CDR3 spans 13 residues. CDR3 in amino acids: CASGPTENTEAFF. The CDR3 DNA reads as TGTGCCAGCGGACCTACAGAGAACACTGAAGCTTTCTTT.

This clonotype was seen only a few times. The chain uses TRBV20-1 and TRBJ2-5; D is perhaps TRBD2 (5 bases). The V and J ends lost 1 base and 8 bases respectively, with 14 bases between them. The CDR3 is 13 amino acids. CDR1 is DFQATT and CDR2 is SNEGSKA in the germline V gene (reference sequence). CDR3 in amino acids: CSARATLGRTQYF. The CDR3 DNA is TGCAGTGCTAGAGCCACCCTTGGGAGAACCCAGTACTTC.

The chain couples TRBV20-1 to TRBJ2-4; no clear D. This CDR3 comprises 14 residues. V was trimmed by 6 bases and J by 13 bases, leaving 25 bases between them. From germline, CDR1 is DFQATT and CDR2 SNEGSKA (reference sequence). CDR3 amino acids: CSATFGVGSREQYF. The CDR3 DNA reads TGCAGTGCAACATTTGGTGTGGGGTCTAGAGAGCAGTACTTC.

CDR3 loop: CSALLAGRYNEQYF. The CDR3 DNA is TGCAGTGCGTTACTAGCGGGACGCTACAATGAGCAGTACTTC. This sequence joins TRBV20-1 and TRBJ2-1; 10 positions agree with TRBD2. The J call may not be correct, given that the DNA end is closer to TRBJ2-7. From germline, CDR1 is DFQATT and CDR2 SNEGSKA (reference sequence). This CDR3 has 14 amino acids.

At least ten counts were recorded for this clonotype. V and J are TRBV28 and TRBJ2-7; D gene ambiguous. From germline, CDR1 is MDHEN and CDR2 SYDVKM. Between the trimmed V and J ends, which lost 8 bases and 0 bases, there was a span of 11 bases. CDR3 size: 13 residues. The chain's CDR3 is CASSPASSYEQYF. The CDR3 coding sequence is TGTGCCAGCTCACCAGCGAGCTCCTACGAGCAGTACTTC.

V and J are TRBV20-1 and TRBJ2-2, with 7 bases that match TRBD1. With 6 bases clipped from V and 7 bases from J, the junction kept 8 bases outside the gene matches. Per the germline V gene, CDR1 is DFQATT and CDR2 is SNEGSKA (reference sequence). The CDR3 extends over 13 amino acids. In DNA, the CDR3 is TGCAGTGCGGGGACAGTTTCAATCGGGGAGCTGTTTTTT. It codes for CSAGTVSIGELFF.

This clonotype was counted only a few times. This chain joins TRBV24-1 and TRBJ2-3; the match to TRBD1 covers 7 bases. Trimming took 3 bases from V and 2 from J; bases not matched to a gene: 7. The germline V gene encodes CDR1 KGHDR and CDR2 SFDVKD. The CDR3 sequence is 16 residues long. CDR3 sequence reads: CATSDPMGTATDTQYF. The DNA for the CDR3 is TGTGCCACCAGTGATCCTATGGGGACAGCCACAGATACGCAGTATTTT.

The chain is built from TRBV5-1 and TRBJ1-2; 7 positions agree with TRBD1. After removal of 7 bases from V and 9 bases from J, the junction contained 15 bases not matched to a gene. Germline V CDR1 and CDR2: SGHRS, YFSETQ. The CDR3 runs 14 residues. DNA of the CDR3: TGCGCCAGCGGATTCGGACAGGTCACCCAAAGCTACACCTTC. The encoded protein is CASGFGQVTQSYTF.

The rearrangement links TRBV6-1 to TRBJ2-1; D possibly uses TRBD1 or TRBD2 (5 bases each). V shed 2 bases and J shed 6 bases, with 8 bases lying between them. The CDR3 loop spans 13 amino acids. Germline assignment: CDR1 MNHNS and CDR2 SASEGT. The CDR3 spells CASSEWGFNEQFF. For the CDR3, the DNA is TGTGCCAGCAGTGAATGGGGGTTCAATGAGCAGTTCTTC.

The chain joins TRBV4-3 to TRBJ2-1; 9 bases align to TRBD1. With V trimmed by 6 bases and J by 5 bases, 26 bases remained unmatched. Germline CDR1 and CDR2: LGHNA and YSLEER. The CDR3 consists of 21 residues. DNA for the CDR3: TGCGCCAGCAGTCCTCGACCGTCAACATCGGCGACAGGGGGAGAAGACAATGAGCAGTTCTTC. Its protein product is CASSPRPSTSATGGEDNEQFF.

The V and J genes are TRBV2 and TRBJ1-6; 9 bases are shared with TRBD1. The V gene's germline CDR1 is SNHLY and CDR2 FYNNEI. V shed 6 bases and J 4 bases; nucleotides not matched to a gene: 4. The CDR3 is made up of 15 amino acids. CDR3 sequence (DNA): TGTGCCAGCAGGCAACAGGGGGCTTATAATTCACCCCTCCACTTT. Protein product: CASRQQGAYNSPLHF.

The J gene is TRBJ2-6, the V gene TRBV12-5; D remains ambiguous. V was trimmed by 2 bases and J by 3 bases, leaving 2 bases between them. Germline V gene data show CDR1 as LGHNT and CDR2 as FRNRAP. The CDR3 length is 13 residues. The CDR3 region is CASGLSGANVLTF. Here the CDR3 DNA reads TGTGCTAGTGGTTTGAGTGGGGCCAACGTCCTGACTTTC.

The rearrangement uses TRBV7-9 and TRBJ2-7, with D tentatively TRBD2 (5 bases). In germline, CDR1 is SEHNR, CDR2 FQNEAQ (reference sequence). The CDR3 covers 13 residues. The V end was cut by 8 bases, the J end by 0 bases, with 11 bases between. The CDR3 sequence: CASRADYSYEQYF. The CDR3, as DNA: TGTGCCAGCCGCGCAGACTACTCCTACGAGCAGTACTTC.

This clonotype has only a few counts. The chain carries TRBV12-3 or TRBV12-4 and TRBJ1-2; possibly TRBD1 for D (5 bases). The CDR3 spans 15 residues. V was cut by 0 bases and J by 4 bases, with 12 bases left in between. CDR3 sequence reads: CASSLADRGVYGYTF. Written as DNA, the CDR3 is TGTGCCAGCAGTTTAGCCGATAGGGGAGTCTATGGCTACACCTTC.

This clonotype appeared a few times. The CDR3 DNA reads as TGTGCCAGCAGCACACAGGGACAGGTTGGGCAGTTCTTC. Its translation is CASSTQGQVGQFF. This chain joins TRBV7-2 and TRBJ2-1, with TRBD1 matching 8 bases. Germline values: CDR1 SGHTA, CDR2 FQGNSA. Germline trimming cut 5 bases from V and 12 bases from J; bases unmatched to any gene: 9. This CDR3 contains 13 residues.

As for this clonotype: This clone may be a read error of a much larger clone one base away. CDR3 amino acids: CAGSVDQVYGYTF. The CDR3 region has the DNA TGTGCCGGCAGCGTCGATCAGGTCTATGGCTACACCTTC. The chain couples TRBV7-2 to TRBJ1-2; D is uncertain. From germline, CDR1 is SGHTA and CDR2 FQGNSA. This CDR3 has 13 amino acids.

The V gene is TRBV27, the J gene TRBJ1-2; D gene ambiguous. V was cut by 3 bases and J by 2 bases, with 10 bases left in between. This CDR3 region has 14 residues. Germline V gene sequence: CDR1 MNHEY, CDR2 SMNVEV (reference sequence). The CDR3 region has the DNA TGTGCCAGCAGTTTCTTGGGGTCCAACTATGGCTACACCTTC. It specifies CASSFLGSNYGYTF.

The rearrangement links TRBV9 to TRBJ1-1, with TRBD1 identical over 7 bases. The V segment lost 3 bases and the J segment 2 bases; nucleotides outside the gene matches: 7. Germline lookup yields CDR1 SGDLS and CDR2 YYNGEE. The length of the CDR3 is 15 residues. CDR3 region: CASSGGTVYNTEAFF. CDR3 in DNA: TGTGCCAGCAGCGGCGGGACAGTCTATAACACTGAAGCTTTCTTT.

The chain is built from TRBV6-2 or TRBV6-3 and TRBJ2-5, with D perhaps given as TRBD1 or TRBD2 (7 bases each). V was cut by 4 bases and J by 3 bases, with 12 bases left in between. The CDR3 has 14 residues. Germline V gene lookup returns CDR1 MNHEY and CDR2 SVGEGT. In nucleotides, the CDR3 is TGTGCCAGCAGTTTGACAGGGAGGGAAGAGACCCAGTACTTC. Amino acid sequence: CASSLTGREETQYF.

CDR3 sequence reads: CASSSSRYQETQYF. The CDR3 nucleotides are TGTGCCAGCAGCTCCAGCAGATACCAAGAGACCCAGTACTTC. The chain joins TRBV7-2 to TRBJ2-5; D remains unclear. Germline CDR1 and CDR2: SGHTA and FQGNSA. Between the trimmed V and J ends, which lost 4 bases and 0 bases, there was a span of 9 bases. The CDR3 sequence is 14 residues long. Full variable domain (rest looked up from reference TRBV7-2 and TRBJ2-5): GAGVSQSPSNKVTEKGKDVELRCDPISGHTALYWYRQSLGQGLEFLIYFQGNSAPDKSGLPSDRFSAERTGGSVSTLTIQRTQQEDSAVYLCASSSSRYQETQYFGPGTRLLVL.

The chain has TRBV20-1 and TRBJ2-1; D perhaps matches TRBD2 (7 bases). The V gene's germline CDR1 is DFQATT and CDR2 SNEGSKA (reference sequence). The CDR3 covers 16 residues. V was pared by 5 bases and J by 6 bases, with 23 bases between. CDR3 residues: CSAPRGAGPSLNEQFF. The CDR3 coding sequence is TGCAGTGCTCCCCGGGGGGCCGGTCCTAGTCTCAATGAGCAGTTCTTC.

The chain uses TRBV7-2 and TRBJ2-5; 11 nucleotides align to TRBD2. CDR3 length equals 16 residues. From germline, CDR1 is SGHTA and CDR2 FQGNSA. With V trimmed by 5 bases and J by 6 bases, 11 bases remained unmatched. The CDR3 loop is CASSPPTSGSRKTQYF. The DNA of the CDR3 is TGTGCCAGCAGCCCCCCCACTAGCGGGAGCAGAAAGACCCAGTACTTC.

This clonotype was seen ten or more times. The J gene is TRBJ2-7, the V gene TRBV7-2, with no clear D. The CDR3 has 14 residues. V was clipped by 1 base and J by 2 bases, with 9 bases between them. Germline values: CDR1 SGHTA, CDR2 FQGNSA. The CDR3 DNA is TGTGCCAGCAGCTTAGAACACGGCCCCTACGAGCAGTACTTC. Translated, it gives CASSLEHGPYEQYF.

This clonotype was detected a few times. V gene TRBV29-1 combines with J gene TRBJ2-3; 13 bases fit TRBD2. CDR3 length: 14 amino acids. In germline, CDR1 is SQVTM, CDR2 ANQGSEA. Losses at the gene ends were 6 bases for V and 1 base for J; bases not matched to a gene: 1. Here the CDR3 reads CSVGLAGGTDTQYF. CDR3 bases: TGCAGCGTCGGACTAGCGGGAGGCACAGATACGCAGTATTTT.

This clonotype appeared a single time. One junction end does not reproduce the germline sequence, and a read error may be involved. The chain combines TRBV6-5 with TRBJ2-7; D possibly corresponds to TRBD2 (6 bases). Germline CDR1 reads MNHEY; CDR2 reads SVGAGI. The length of the CDR3 is 17 residues. CDR3 residues: CASSYSLGARDGGEQYF. In DNA, the CDR3 is TGTGCCAGCAGCTACTCCCTCGGGGCAAGGGACGGGGGCGAGCAGTACTTC.

The chain has TRBV7-2 and TRBJ2-1, with 7 bases aligning to TRBD1. The DNA matches TRBJ2-7 better at its end, which makes the J call doubtful. This CDR3 contains 13 residues. Germline lookup yields CDR1 SGHTA and CDR2 FQGNSA. Here the CDR3 reads CASGTELYNEQYF. The CDR3 bases are TGTGCCAGCGGGACAGAACTGTACAATGAGCAGTACTTC.